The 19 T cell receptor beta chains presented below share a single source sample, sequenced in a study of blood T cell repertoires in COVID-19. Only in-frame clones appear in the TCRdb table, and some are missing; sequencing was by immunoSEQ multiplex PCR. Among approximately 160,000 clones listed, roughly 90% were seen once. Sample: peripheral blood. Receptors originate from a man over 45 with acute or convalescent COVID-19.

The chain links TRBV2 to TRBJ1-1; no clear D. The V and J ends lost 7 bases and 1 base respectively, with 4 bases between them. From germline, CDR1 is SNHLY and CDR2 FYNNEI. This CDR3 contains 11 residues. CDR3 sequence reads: CASTQNTEAFF. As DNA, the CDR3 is TGTGCCAGCACCCAGAACACTGAAGCTTTCTTT.

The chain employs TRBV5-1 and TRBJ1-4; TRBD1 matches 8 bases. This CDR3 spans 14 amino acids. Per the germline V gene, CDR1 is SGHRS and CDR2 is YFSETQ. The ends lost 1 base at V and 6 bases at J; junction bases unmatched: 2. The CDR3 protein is CASSLSGGYEKLFF. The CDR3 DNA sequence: TGCGCCAGCAGCTTGTCAGGGGGCTATGAAAAACTGTTTTTT.

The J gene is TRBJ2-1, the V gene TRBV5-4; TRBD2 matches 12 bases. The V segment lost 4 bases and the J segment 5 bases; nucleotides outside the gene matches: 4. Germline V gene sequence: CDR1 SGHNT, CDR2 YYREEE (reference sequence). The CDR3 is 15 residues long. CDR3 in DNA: TGTGCCAGCAGCCCCCGACTAGCGGGAGACAATGAGCAGTTCTTC. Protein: CASSPRLAGDNEQFF.

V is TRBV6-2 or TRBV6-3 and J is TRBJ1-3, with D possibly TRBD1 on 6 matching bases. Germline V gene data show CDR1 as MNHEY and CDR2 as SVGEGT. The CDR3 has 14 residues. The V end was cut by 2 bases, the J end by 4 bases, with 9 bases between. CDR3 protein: CASSYGQPGNTIYF. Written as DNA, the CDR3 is TGTGCCAGCAGTTACGGACAGCCGGGAAACACCATATATTTT.

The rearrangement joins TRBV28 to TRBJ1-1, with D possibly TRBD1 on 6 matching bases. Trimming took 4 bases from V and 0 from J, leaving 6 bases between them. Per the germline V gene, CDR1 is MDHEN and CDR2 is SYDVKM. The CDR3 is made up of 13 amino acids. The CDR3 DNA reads TGTGCCAGCAGTTCAGGGGTGAACACTGAAGCTTTCTTT. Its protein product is CASSSGVNTEAFF.

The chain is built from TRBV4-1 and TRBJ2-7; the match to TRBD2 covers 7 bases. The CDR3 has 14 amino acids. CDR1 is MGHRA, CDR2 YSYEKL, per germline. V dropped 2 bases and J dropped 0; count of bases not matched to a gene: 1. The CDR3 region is CASSQTSASYEQYF. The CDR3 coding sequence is TGCGCCAGCAGCCAAACTAGCGCCTCCTACGAGCAGTACTTC.

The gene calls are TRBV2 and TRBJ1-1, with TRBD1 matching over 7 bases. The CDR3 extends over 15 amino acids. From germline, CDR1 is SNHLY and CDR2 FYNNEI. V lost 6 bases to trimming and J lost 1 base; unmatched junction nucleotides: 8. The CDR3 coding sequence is TGTGCCAGCAGGCACAGGGGACTCGGGAACACTGAAGCTTTCTTT. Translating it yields CASRHRGLGNTEAFF.

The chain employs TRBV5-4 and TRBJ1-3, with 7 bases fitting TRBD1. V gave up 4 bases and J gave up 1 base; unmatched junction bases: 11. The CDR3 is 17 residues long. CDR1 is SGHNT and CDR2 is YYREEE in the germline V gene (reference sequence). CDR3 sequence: CASSPPGTEPSGNTIYF. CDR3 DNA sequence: TGTGCCAGCAGCCCCCCGGGGACAGAGCCTTCTGGAAACACCATATATTTT.

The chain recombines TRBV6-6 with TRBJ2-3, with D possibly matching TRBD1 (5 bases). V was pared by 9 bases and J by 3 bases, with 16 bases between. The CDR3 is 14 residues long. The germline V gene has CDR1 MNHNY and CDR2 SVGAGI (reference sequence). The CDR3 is CASQGERATDTQYF. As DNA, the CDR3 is TGTGCCAGTCAAGGGGAAAGGGCGACAGATACGCAGTATTTT.

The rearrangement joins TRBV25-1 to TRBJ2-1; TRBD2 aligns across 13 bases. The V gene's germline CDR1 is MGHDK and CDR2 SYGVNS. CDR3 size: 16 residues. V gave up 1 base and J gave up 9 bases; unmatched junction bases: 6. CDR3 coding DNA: TGTGCCAGCAGTGAATTTGGGACTAGCGGGGTTGGTGAGCAGTTCTTC. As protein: CASSEFGTSGVGEQFF. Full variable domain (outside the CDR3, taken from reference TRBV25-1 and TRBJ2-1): EADIYQTPRYLVIGTGKKITLECSQTMGHDKMYWYQQDPGMELHLIHYSYGVNSTEKGDLSSESTVSRIRTEHFPLTLESARPSHTSQYLCASSEFGTSGVGEQFFGPGTRLTVL.

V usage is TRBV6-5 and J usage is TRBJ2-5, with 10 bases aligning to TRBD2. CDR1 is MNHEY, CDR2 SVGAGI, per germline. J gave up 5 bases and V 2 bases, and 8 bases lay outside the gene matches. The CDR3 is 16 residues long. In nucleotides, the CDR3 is TGTGCCAGCAGTTACCAGGCTAGCGGGAGATGGGAGACCCAGTACTTC. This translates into CASSYQASGRWETQYF.

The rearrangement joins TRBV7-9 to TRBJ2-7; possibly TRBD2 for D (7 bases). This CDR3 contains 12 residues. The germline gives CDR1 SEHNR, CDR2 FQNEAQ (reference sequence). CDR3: CASSSGRGLAVV. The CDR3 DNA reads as TGTGCCAGCAGCTCTGGGCGGGGGCTAGCGGTCGTC.

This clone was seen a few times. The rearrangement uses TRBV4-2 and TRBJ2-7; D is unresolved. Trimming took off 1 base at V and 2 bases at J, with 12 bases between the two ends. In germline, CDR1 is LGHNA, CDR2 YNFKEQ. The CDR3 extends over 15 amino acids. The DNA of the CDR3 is TGTGCCAGCAGCCAAGTAGTTTCACAGACCTACGAGCAGTACTTC. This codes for CASSQVVSQTYEQYF.

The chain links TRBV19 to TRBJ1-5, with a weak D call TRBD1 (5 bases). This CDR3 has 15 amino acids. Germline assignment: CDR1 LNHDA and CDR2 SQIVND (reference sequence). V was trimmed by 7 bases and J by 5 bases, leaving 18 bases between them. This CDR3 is CASTGGLRRYQPQHF. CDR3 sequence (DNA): TGTGCCAGTACCGGGGGACTCCGGAGGTATCAGCCCCAGCATTTT. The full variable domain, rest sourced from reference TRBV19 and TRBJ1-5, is DGGITQSPKYLFRKEGQNVTLSCEQNLNHDAMYWYRQDPGQGLRLIYYSQIVNDFQKGDIAEGYSVSREKKESFPLTVTSAQKNPTAFYLCASTGGLRRYQPQHFGDGTRLSIL.

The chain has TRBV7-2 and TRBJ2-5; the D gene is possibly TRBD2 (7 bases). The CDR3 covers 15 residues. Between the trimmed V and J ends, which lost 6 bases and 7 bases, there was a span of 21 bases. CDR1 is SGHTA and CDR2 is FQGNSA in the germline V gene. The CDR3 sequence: CASRGVTSEGGTQYF. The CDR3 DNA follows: TGTGCCAGCAGGGGTGTTACTAGCGAGGGGGGGACCCAGTACTTC. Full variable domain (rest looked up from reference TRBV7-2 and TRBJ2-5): GAGVSQSPSNKVTEKGKDVELRCDPISGHTALYWYRQSLGQGLEFLIYFQGNSAPDKSGLPSDRFSAERTGGSVSTLTIQRTQQEDSAVYLCASRGVTSEGGTQYFGPGTRLLVL.

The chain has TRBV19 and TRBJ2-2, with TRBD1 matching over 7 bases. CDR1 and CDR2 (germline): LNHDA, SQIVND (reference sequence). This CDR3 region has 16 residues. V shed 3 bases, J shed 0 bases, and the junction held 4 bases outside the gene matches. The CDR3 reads CASSMRQGANTGELFF. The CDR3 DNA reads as TGTGCCAGTAGTATGCGGCAGGGGGCGAACACCGGGGAGCTGTTTTTT.

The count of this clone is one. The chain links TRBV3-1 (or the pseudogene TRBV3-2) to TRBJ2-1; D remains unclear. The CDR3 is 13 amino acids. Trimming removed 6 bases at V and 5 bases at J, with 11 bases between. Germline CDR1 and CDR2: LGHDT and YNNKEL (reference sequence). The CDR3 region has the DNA TGTGCCAGCAGTTCCCCGGAGAACAATGAGCAGTTCTTC. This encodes CASSSPENNEQFF.

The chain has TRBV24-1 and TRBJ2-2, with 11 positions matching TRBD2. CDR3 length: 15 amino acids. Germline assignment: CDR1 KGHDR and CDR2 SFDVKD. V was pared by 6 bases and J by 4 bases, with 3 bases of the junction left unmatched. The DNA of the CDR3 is TGTGCCACCAGTACTAGCGGGAGAGGCACCGGGGAGCTGTTTTTT. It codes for CATSTSGRGTGELFF.

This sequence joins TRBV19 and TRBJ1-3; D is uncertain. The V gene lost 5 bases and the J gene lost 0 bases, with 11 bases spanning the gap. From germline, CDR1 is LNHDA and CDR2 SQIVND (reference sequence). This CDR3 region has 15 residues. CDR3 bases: TGTGCCAGTAGTTATTGGAGCGACTCTGGAAACACCATATATTTT. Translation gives CASSYWSDSGNTIYF. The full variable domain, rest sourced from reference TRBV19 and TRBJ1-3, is DGGITQSPKYLFRKEGQNVTLSCEQNLNHDAMYWYRQDPGQGLRLIYYSQIVNDFQKGDIAEGYSVSREKKESFPLTVTSAQKNPTAFYLCASSYWSDSGNTIYFGEGSWLTVV.